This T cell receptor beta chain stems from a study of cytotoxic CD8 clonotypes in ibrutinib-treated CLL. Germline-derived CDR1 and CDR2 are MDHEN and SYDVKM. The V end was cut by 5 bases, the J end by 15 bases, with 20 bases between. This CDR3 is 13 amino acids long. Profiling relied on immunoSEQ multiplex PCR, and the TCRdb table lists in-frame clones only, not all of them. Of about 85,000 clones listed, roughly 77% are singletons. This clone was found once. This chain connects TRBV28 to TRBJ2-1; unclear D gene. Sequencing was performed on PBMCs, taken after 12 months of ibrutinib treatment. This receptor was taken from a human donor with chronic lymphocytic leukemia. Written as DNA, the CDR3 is TGTGCCAGCAGTATAGAGCCCCGGGTGGTTTCGTTCTTC. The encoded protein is CASSIEPRVVSFF.